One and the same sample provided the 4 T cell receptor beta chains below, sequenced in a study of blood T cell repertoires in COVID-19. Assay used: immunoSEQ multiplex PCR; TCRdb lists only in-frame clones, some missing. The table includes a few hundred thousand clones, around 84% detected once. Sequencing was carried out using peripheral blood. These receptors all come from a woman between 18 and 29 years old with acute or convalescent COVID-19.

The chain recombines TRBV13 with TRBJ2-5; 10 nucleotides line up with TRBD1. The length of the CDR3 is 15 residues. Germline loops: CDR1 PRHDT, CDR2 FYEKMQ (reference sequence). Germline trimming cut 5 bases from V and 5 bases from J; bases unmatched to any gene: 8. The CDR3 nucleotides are TGTGCCAGCAGCCAGCAGGGACAGGGGAAGGAGACCCAGTACTTC. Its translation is CASSQQGQGKETQYF.

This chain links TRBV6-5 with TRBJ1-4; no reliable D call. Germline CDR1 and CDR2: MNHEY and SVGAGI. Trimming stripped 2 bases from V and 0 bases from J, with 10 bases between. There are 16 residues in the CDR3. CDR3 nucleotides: TGTGCCAGCAGTTACAGCCACAGAGCAACTAATGAAAAACTGTTTTTT. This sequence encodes CASSYSHRATNEKLFF.

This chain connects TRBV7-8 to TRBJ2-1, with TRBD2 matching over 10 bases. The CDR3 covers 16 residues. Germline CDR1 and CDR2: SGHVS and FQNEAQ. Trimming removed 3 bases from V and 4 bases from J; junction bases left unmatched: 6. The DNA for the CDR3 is TGTGCCAGCAGCTTCCGACTAGCGGGTCTATACAATGAGCAGTTCTTC. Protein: CASSFRLAGLYNEQFF.

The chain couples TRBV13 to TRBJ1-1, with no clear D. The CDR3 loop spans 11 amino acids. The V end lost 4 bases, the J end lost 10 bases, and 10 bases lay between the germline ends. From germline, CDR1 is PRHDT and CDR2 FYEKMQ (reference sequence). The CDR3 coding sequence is TGTGCCAGCAGCTCGGGGAAGGGAGCTTTCTTT. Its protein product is CASSSGKGAFF.